This T cell receptor (beta chain) was sequenced during a study of cytomegalovirus exposure and HLA in healthy donors. Study-level information: The 500 to 850 first-cohort repertoires and the 120 or so validation repertoires shared the same platform, a later analysis reported.

This CDR3 has 16 residues. The V gene's germline CDR1 is MNHNY and CDR2 SVGAGI (reference sequence). V was clipped by 2 bases and J by 7 bases; unmatched bases: 9. Study observations and caveats: Rarity characterized most TCR sequences, yet some public TCRs appeared in many donors. The study put some 160 TCR beta chains on its list as cytomegalovirus-associated.

Libraries were prepared by immunoSEQ multiplex PCR; TCRdb keeps only in-frame clonotypes and omits some of them. The table shows about 98,000 clones, with more than 75% occurring only once. With respect to this clone: The antigen is undetermined.

Sequenced sample: PBMCs. This sequence originates from a young man in good health and CMV-seropositive. J is TRBJ2-7 and V is TRBV6-6, with TRBD1 matching 12 bases. This chain's CDR3 is CASSYRSGQGAREQYF. The CDR3, as DNA: TGTGCCAGCAGTTACAGATCGGGACAGGGGGCGCGAGAGCAGTACTTC.